This passage covers 8 T cell receptor beta chains from one sample sequenced in a study of T cell responses to AZD1222 COVID-19 vaccine. Assay used: immunoSEQ multiplex PCR; TCRdb lists only in-frame clones, some missing. The table includes around 80,000 clones, around 85% detected once. The specimen was peripheral blood, collected 28 days after the second AZD1222 dose. The receptors here all came from an adult who received the AZD1222 COVID-19 vaccine.

The V and J genes are TRBV6-5 and TRBJ2-7; D ambiguous. V dropped 5 bases and J dropped 1 base, with 12 bases sitting between them. The germline V gene encodes CDR1 MNHEY and CDR2 SVGAGI. This CDR3 is built from 14 residues. CDR3 loop: CASSLRVWSYEQYF. CDR3 coding DNA: TGTGCCAGCAGTCTTAGGGTCTGGTCCTACGAGCAGTACTTC.

The chain uses TRBV30 and TRBJ2-3, with TRBD2 matching over 7 bases. The junction had 12 bases not matched to a gene; V was cut back by 3 bases and J by 3 bases. Germline-derived CDR1 and CDR2 are GTSNPN and SVGIG (reference sequence). The CDR3 runs 16 residues. The CDR3 nucleotides are TGTGCCTGGAGGAGTTCCTTTGACGGGGGGACAGATACGCAGTATTTT. Translation: CAWRSSFDGGTDTQYF.

The V gene is TRBV3-1 (or the pseudogene TRBV3-2), the J gene TRBJ2-5; TRBD1 aligns across 11 bases. This CDR3 has 15 amino acids. After removal of 4 bases from V and 5 bases from J, the junction contained 6 bases not matched to a gene. The germline gives CDR1 LGHDT, CDR2 YNNKEL (reference sequence). In DNA, the CDR3 is TGTGCCAGCAGCCCCTGGACAGGGGGCTCGGAGACCCAGTACTTC. Protein product: CASSPWTGGSETQYF.

This chain uses TRBV21-1 with TRBJ1-1. TRBV21-1 is tagged as a pseudogene. This CDR3 spans 17 amino acids. The CDR3 DNA reads TGTGCCAGCAGCAAAGCGCAAGGGGGGGTCATGAACACTGAAGCTTTCTTT. It translates to CASSKAQGGVMNTEAFF.

J is TRBJ2-2 and V is TRBV19; tentatively, D is TRBD2 (5 bases). The CDR3 length is 13 residues. Germline loops: CDR1 LNHDA, CDR2 SQIVND (reference sequence). V lost 11 bases, J lost 1 base, and 11 bases lay in between. The chain's CDR3 is CALREGNTGELFF. For the CDR3, the DNA is TGTGCCCTTAGAGAGGGGAACACCGGGGAGCTGTTTTTT.

V gene TRBV7-9 combines with J gene TRBJ2-7; 8 bases line up with TRBD2. This CDR3 contains 14 residues. V was pared by 3 bases and J by 2 bases, with 3 bases of the junction left unmatched. Germline CDR1 reads SEHNR; CDR2 reads FQNEAQ (reference sequence). The CDR3 loop is CASSLGLEPYEQYF. CDR3 nucleotide sequence: TGTGCCAGCAGCTTGGGACTAGAACCCTACGAGCAGTACTTC.

V is TRBV9 and J is TRBJ2-1; D not certain. The CDR3 is made up of 12 amino acids. Germline V lookup: CDR1 SGDLS, CDR2 YYNGEE. V lost 4 bases and J 9 bases, leaving 11 bases between the germline ends. The CDR3 nucleotides are TGTGCCAGCAGCCTTGACTCGGCTGAGCAGTTCTTC. Amino acid sequence: CASSLDSAEQFF.

This clone was detected once. The V call is TRBV30, the J call TRBJ2-3, with D perhaps matching TRBD1 (5 bases). CDR3 length equals 16 residues. Germline V gives CDR1 GTSNPN, CDR2 SVGIG (reference sequence). Trimming left V 0 bases short and J 3 bases short, with 16 bases between. CDR3 sequence (DNA): TGTGCCTGGAGTGTAGGGGTATCATCTGGGACAGATACGCAGTATTTT. Translated: CAWSVGVSSGTDTQYF.